These 24 T cell receptor beta chains originate from one sample sequenced in a study of memory CD4+ T cells and cytomegalovirus serostatus. Method: immunoSEQ multiplex PCR; TCRdb's copy keeps in-frame clones and lacks some. The sample consists of some 60,000 clones, about 81% of them appearing once. The sort gate was single viable CD3+CD4+CD8-CD45RO+ cells for memory CD4+ T cells. The sequencing input was memory CD4+ T cells from blood. Every receptor here comes from an adult in good health and CMV-seronegative.

This clone showed up just a few times. This rearrangement joins TRBV13 to TRBJ2-5; possibly TRBD2 for D (5 bases). Trimming took 0 bases from V and 5 from J, leaving 10 bases between them. The germline gives CDR1 PRHDT, CDR2 FYEKMQ (reference sequence). CDR3 length equals 14 residues. The CDR3 here is CASSLGRGQETQYF. CDR3 DNA sequence: TGTGCCAGCAGCTTAGGCCGGGGTCAGGAGACCCAGTACTTC.

This clone was counted between two and nine times. The V gene is TRBV7-2, the J gene TRBJ2-1, with 10 nucleotides matching TRBD2. Germline V gives CDR1 SGHTA, CDR2 FQGNSA. This CDR3 has 15 amino acids. V shed 3 bases, J shed 9 bases, and the junction held 8 bases outside the gene matches. The CDR3 protein is CASSLGRAGGTEQFF. The CDR3 bases are TGTGCCAGCAGCTTGGGTCGAGCGGGGGGGACTGAGCAGTTCTTC.

The chain uses TRBV23-1 and TRBJ1-2; D is perhaps TRBD1 (6 bases). Being an ORF, TRBV23-1 has a function that is uncertain. The CDR3 has 16 residues. V lost 0 bases and J lost 4, with 15 bases in between. For the CDR3, the DNA is TGCGCCAGCAGTCAATCGAGGGGGGCCCGAAGCTATGGCTACACCTTC. Encoded protein: CASSQSRGARSYGYTF.

The chain's CDR3 is CASSPAGGNEQFF. DNA for the CDR3: TGTGCCAGCAGCCCAGCGGGGGGCAATGAGCAGTTCTTC. The rearrangement links TRBV14 to TRBJ2-1; 9 nucleotides match TRBD2. V lost 4 bases to trimming and J lost 6 bases; unmatched junction nucleotides: 1. CDR3 length equals 13 residues. In germline, CDR1 is SGHDN, CDR2 FVKESK.

The J gene is TRBJ2-2, the V gene TRBV7-2; possibly TRBD1 for D (6 bases). The CDR3 totals 14 residues. CDR1 SGHTA and CDR2 FQGNSA come from the germline V gene. Deletions cut 6 bases from V and 5 bases from J, with 13 bases between. CDR3 coding DNA: TGTGCCAGCAGACAGGGCTTGGGTACCGGGGAGCTGTTTTTT. It specifies CASRQGLGTGELFF.

The rearrangement joins TRBV29-1 to TRBJ2-7; either TRBD1 or TRBD2 may supply D (5 bases each). This CDR3 contains 12 residues. Trimming removed 5 bases at V and 3 bases at J, with 11 bases between. Germline V gene sequence: CDR1 SQVTM, CDR2 ANQGSEA. The CDR3 nucleotides are TGCAGCGTTCGGGGACCGAACTACGAGCAGTACTTC. It codes for CSVRGPNYEQYF.

The genes are TRBV5-1 and TRBJ2-3, with D hard to call. The CDR3 contains 11 residues. V lost 2 bases to trimming and J lost 2 bases, with 0 bases between them. Germline loops: CDR1 SGHRS, CDR2 YFSETQ. The CDR3 region has the DNA TGCGCCAGCAGCTTCACAGATACGCAGTATTTT. Its translation is CASSFTDTQYF.

CDR3 sequence reads: CASMQRFAGNSETQYF. DNA for the CDR3: TGTGCCAGCATGCAGCGGTTTGCGGGAAACTCGGAGACCCAGTACTTC. The V call is TRBV5-4, the J call TRBJ2-5, with a weak D call TRBD2 (6 bases). Germline V gene lookup returns CDR1 SGHNT and CDR2 YYREEE (reference sequence). Trimming removed 6 bases from V and 5 bases from J, with 23 bases in between. This CDR3 is built from 16 residues.

The chain is built from TRBV28 and TRBJ2-3, with a weak D call TRBD2 (6 bases). V was trimmed by 6 bases and J by 4 bases, leaving 14 bases between them. This CDR3 contains 14 residues. The germline V gene has CDR1 MDHEN and CDR2 SYDVKM. For the CDR3, the DNA is TGTGCCAGCAGGCCAGGGTGGGGGGCAGATACGCAGTATTTT. Translated, it gives CASRPGWGADTQYF.

V usage is TRBV5-1 and J usage is TRBJ2-2; the match to TRBD2 covers 13 bases. With V trimmed by 4 bases and J by 4 bases, 1 base remained unmatched. Germline-derived CDR1 and CDR2 are SGHRS and YFSETQ. CDR3 length equals 15 residues. CDR3 DNA: TGCGCCAGCAGCCGACTAGCGGGGGGCACCGGGGAGCTGTTTTTT. Protein product: CASSRLAGGTGELFF.

The chain uses TRBV2 and TRBJ2-7; the match to TRBD1 covers 11 bases. Per the germline V gene, CDR1 is SNHLY and CDR2 is FYNNEI. The CDR3 spans 15 residues. The V segment lost 4 bases and the J segment 6 bases; nucleotides outside the gene matches: 8. CDR3 protein: CASSVDRGRSGEQYF. The CDR3 DNA sequence: TGTGCCAGCAGTGTGGACAGGGGGCGTTCGGGCGAGCAGTACTTC.

The genes are TRBV21-1 and TRBJ2-7; the D call of TRBD2 is as the table states it, not checked on the DNA. TRBV21-1 is described as a pseudogene. The CDR3 runs to 14 residues. The CDR3 here is CASSKTSGRYEQYF. The DNA of the CDR3 is TGTGCCAGCAGCAAAACTAGCGGGAGGTACGAGCAGTACTTC.

The chain joins TRBV7-6 to TRBJ2-1, with 11 bases identical to TRBD2. J gave up 9 bases and V 5 bases, and 12 bases lay outside the gene matches. The V gene's germline CDR1 is SGHVS and CDR2 FNYEAQ. The CDR3 totals 16 residues. The CDR3 bases are TGTGCCAGCAGCGGGCAGACTAGCGGGATTGTAATTGAGCAGTTCTTC. Translated, it gives CASSGQTSGIVIEQFF.

The genes are TRBV5-6 and TRBJ2-7; 8 nucleotides agree with TRBD1. This CDR3 has 13 residues. Trimming removed 3 bases from V and 12 bases from J; junction bases left unmatched: 11. CDR1 is SGHDT and CDR2 is YYEEEE in the germline V gene. The CDR3 protein is CASSSGQAASRYF. CDR3 coding DNA: TGTGCCAGCAGCTCGGGACAGGCCGCCTCTCGGTACTTC. The entire variable domain, with the rest obtained from reference TRBV5-6 and TRBJ2-7, is as follows: DAGVTQSPTHLIKTRGQQVTLRCSPKSGHDTVSWYQQALGQGPQFIFQYYEEEERQRGNFPDRFSGHQFPNYSSELNVNALLLGDSALYLCASSSGQAASRYFGPGTRLTVT.

This chain joins TRBV7-3 and TRBJ2-5; 14 positions agree with TRBD2. With 4 bases clipped from V and 4 bases from J, the junction kept 2 bases outside the gene matches. Germline CDR1 reads SGHTA; CDR2 reads FQGTGA. The CDR3 has 15 amino acids. For the CDR3, the DNA is TGTGCCAGCAGCTGGGGGACTAGCGGGGGAGAGACCCAGTACTTC. It is translated as CASSWGTSGGETQYF.

V and J are TRBV27 and TRBJ2-7, with D possibly being TRBD1 or TRBD2 (7 bases each). Germline assignment: CDR1 MNHEY and CDR2 SMNVEV (reference sequence). V lost 6 bases and J 4 bases, leaving 16 bases between the germline ends. The CDR3 spans 14 residues. The CDR3, as DNA: TGTGCCAGCAGAAGGGGAGGGGGCCGGTACGAGCAGTACTTC. Translated: CASRRGGGRYEQYF.

This sequence joins TRBV27 and TRBJ2-7; TRBD1 aligns across 10 bases. With 7 bases clipped from V and 2 bases from J, the junction kept 8 bases outside the gene matches. The CDR3 is 15 residues long. CDR1 is MNHEY, CDR2 SMNVEV, per germline (reference sequence). The CDR3 here is CASTATGTGAYEQYF. The CDR3 region has the DNA TGTGCCAGCACCGCTACCGGGACAGGGGCCTACGAGCAGTACTTC.

The chain couples TRBV28 to TRBJ2-5, with D maybe TRBD1 (6 bases). This CDR3 contains 14 residues. Trimming took 7 bases from V and 0 from J, leaving 12 bases between them. Germline CDR1 and CDR2: MDHEN and SYDVKM. The CDR3 sequence: CASTIGQNQETQYF. The DNA for the CDR3 is TGTGCCAGCACCATCGGACAGAACCAAGAGACCCAGTACTTC.

The chain is built from TRBV28 and TRBJ1-4; D call uncertain. Germline CDR1 reads MDHEN; CDR2 reads SYDVKM. Trimming left V 8 bases short and J 0 bases short, with 10 bases between. This CDR3 region has 14 residues. CDR3 region: CASLGSATNEKLFF. In nucleotides, the CDR3 is TGTGCCAGCCTAGGAAGTGCAACTAATGAAAAACTGTTTTTT.

The DNA for the CDR3 is TGTGCCAGCAGCTTAGACGGCCCCCAGGGGAACACTGAAGCTTTCTTT. Translated: CASSLDGPQGNTEAFF. V gene TRBV11-3 combines with J gene TRBJ1-1; TRBD1 is a possible D gene (5 bases). V dropped 0 bases and J dropped 1 base, with 12 bases sitting between them. CDR1 is SGHNT and CDR2 is YENEEA in the germline V gene. The CDR3 runs to 16 residues.

The V and J genes are TRBV28 and TRBJ2-7; maybe TRBD2 (6 bases). The CDR3 loop spans 16 amino acids. Trimming took 6 bases from V and 3 from J, leaving 21 bases between them. Germline V gene lookup returns CDR1 MDHEN and CDR2 SYDVKM. CDR3: CASRKTGTRRLYEQYF. The CDR3 nucleotides read TGTGCCAGCAGAAAGACCGGGACTCGGAGGCTCTACGAGCAGTACTTC.

This clone occurred once. The chain is built from TRBV28 and TRBJ1-4; D not certain. The V end was cut by 4 bases, the J end by 7 bases, with 13 bases between. The CDR3 consists of 14 residues. Germline loops: CDR1 MDHEN, CDR2 SYDVKM. This CDR3 reads CASSSPVWAEKLFF. CDR3 coding DNA: TGTGCCAGCAGTTCCCCCGTATGGGCTGAAAAACTGTTTTTT.

This clone turned up a few times. The V gene is TRBV18, the J gene TRBJ1-5; 8 nucleotides agree with TRBD1. The V gene's germline CDR1 is KGHSH and CDR2 LQKENI. V shed 3 bases and J 0 bases; nucleotides not matched to a gene: 10. The CDR3 is made up of 18 amino acids. The CDR3 loop is CASSPTGGQVFSNQPQHF. The CDR3 DNA follows: TGTGCCAGCTCACCTACCGGGGGACAGGTTTTTAGCAATCAGCCCCAGCATTTT.

The CDR3 loop reads CASSQGVDETQYF. CDR3 DNA sequence: TGTGCCAGCAGCCAGGGGGTTGATGAGACCCAGTACTTC. This chain joins TRBV11-3 and TRBJ2-5; 7 bases are shared with TRBD1. Trimming cost V 5 bases and J 5 bases; bases outside gene matches: 5. The germline V gene has CDR1 SGHNT and CDR2 YENEEA. The CDR3 runs 13 residues.